The 11 T cell receptor beta chains below come from one sample, sequenced in a study of T cell responses to AZD1222 COVID-19 vaccine. TCRdb's table, derived via immunoSEQ multiplex PCR, lists solely in-frame clones and lacks some. The sample holds around 160,000 clones, under 95% seen once. Sequenced material: peripheral blood, taken 28 days after the second AZD1222 dose. These receptors came from an adult who received the AZD1222 COVID-19 vaccine.

The rearrangement joins TRBV5-5 to TRBJ2-7; D is possibly TRBD2 (6 bases). Germline V gene lookup returns CDR1 SGHKS and CDR2 YYEKEE (reference sequence). Trimming pared 2 bases from V and 0 bases from J, leaving 12 bases between. This CDR3 is 15 amino acids long. CDR3 DNA: TGTGCCAGCAGCTTCTTAGCGGAGAGCTCCTACGAGCAGTACTTC. Protein: CASSFLAESSYEQYF.

The chain carries TRBV10-3 and TRBJ2-2; D not certain. Trimming took 5 bases from V and 0 from J, leaving 7 bases between them. The germline V gene encodes CDR1 ENHRY and CDR2 SYGVKD. The CDR3 length is 14 residues. The CDR3, as DNA: TGTGCCATCAGTCCAGATCCGAACACCGGGGAGCTGTTTTTT. This encodes CAISPDPNTGELFF.

Here the CDR3 DNA reads TGTGCCAGCAGCTTGGCGGGGGTAGCCGGGGAGCTGTTTTTT. Its translation: CASSLAGVAGELFF. This chain joins TRBV5-6 and TRBJ2-2; D perhaps matches TRBD2 (6 bases). Germline CDR1 SGHDT, CDR2 YYEEEE. The V gene lost 0 bases and the J gene lost 6 bases, with 9 bases spanning the gap. CDR3 size: 14 residues. The variable domain in full, with the rest retrieved from reference TRBV5-6 and TRBJ2-2, is DAGVTQSPTHLIKTRGQQVTLRCSPKSGHDTVSWYQQALGQGPQFIFQYYEEEERQRGNFPDRFSGHQFPNYSSELNVNALLLGDSALYLCASSLAGVAGELFFGEGSRLTVL.

The genes are TRBV13 and TRBJ2-7; D not resolved. Germline-derived CDR1 and CDR2 are PRHDT and FYEKMQ (reference sequence). The CDR3 has 12 amino acids. The V end was cut by 0 bases, the J end by 1 base, with 1 base between. CDR3 in DNA: TGTGCCAGCAGCTTAGGGTCCTACGAGCAGTACTTC. This sequence encodes CASSLGSYEQYF.

J is TRBJ2-5 and V is TRBV2; no firm D call. The CDR3 spans 13 residues. The germline CDR1 and CDR2 sequences are SNHLY and FYNNEI. V was trimmed by 6 bases and J by 2 bases, leaving 10 bases between them. In nucleotides, the CDR3 is TGTGCCAGCAGAAAGATTGGGCAAGAGACCCAGTACTTC. Protein: CASRKIGQETQYF.

This rearrangement joins TRBV10-2 to TRBJ2-5; D gene ambiguous. Per the germline V gene, CDR1 is WSHSY and CDR2 is SAAADI. Trimming stripped 7 bases from V and 1 base from J, with 13 bases between. There are 14 residues in the CDR3. This CDR3 reads CASTPGRPQETQYF. The DNA of the CDR3 is TGCGCCAGCACCCCCGGACGACCCCAAGAGACCCAGTACTTC.

This rearrangement joins TRBV19 to TRBJ2-1, with 14 bases that match TRBD2. Germline CDR1 reads LNHDA; CDR2 reads SQIVND (reference sequence). The CDR3 is 14 amino acids. J lost 8 bases, V lost 7 bases, and 4 bases had no gene match. The CDR3 nucleotides are TGTGCCAGTAAGGGACTAGCGGGAGCCCATGAGCAGTTCTTC. Its protein is CASKGLAGAHEQFF.

The DNA for the CDR3 is TGTGCCATCAGTGAGACAGTCGGGGGGAGCGGAGCCTCCTACGAGCAGTACTTC. Its translation: CAISETVGGSGASYEQYF. The chain carries TRBV10-3 and TRBJ2-7, with 7 bases matching TRBD2. Germline CDR1 reads ENHRY; CDR2 reads SYGVKD. The V gene end was trimmed by 2 bases and the J gene end by 0 bases; junction bases not matched to a gene: 13. CDR3 length: 18 amino acids.

The chain combines TRBV27 with TRBJ1-6; TRBD1 might be the D (5 bases). Germline loops: CDR1 MNHEY, CDR2 SMNVEV (reference sequence). Between the trimmed V and J ends, which lost 6 bases and 7 bases, there was a span of 13 bases. This CDR3 has 14 residues. Written as DNA, the CDR3 is TGTGCCAGCAGCCCCCGGGGCCAAAATTCACCCCTCCACTTT. Amino acids: CASSPRGQNSPLHF.

This chain links TRBV9 with TRBJ2-3; the D gene is possibly TRBD2 (6 bases). The germline CDR1 and CDR2 sequences are SGDLS and YYNGEE. This CDR3 is built from 18 residues. V was shortened by 0 bases and J by 2 bases, with 19 bases between the two germline ends. CDR3 nucleotide sequence: TGTGCCAGCAGCGTAGAGGAGGGAACCGGGACGGACACAGATACGCAGTATTTT. Protein sequence: CASSVEEGTGTDTDTQYF.

Turning to this clone: Within the sample, other DNA sequences also encode this same CDR3. V usage is TRBV6-5 and J usage is TRBJ1-5; no clear D gene. Germline V lookup: CDR1 MNHEY, CDR2 SVGAGI. The CDR3 runs 13 residues. V lost 7 bases, J lost 0 bases, and 7 bases lay in between. The CDR3 region is CASKVDSNQPQHF. CDR3 coding DNA: TGTGCCAGCAAAGTAGATAGCAATCAGCCCCAGCATTTT.